Given below is one TCR beta chain in context. Its antigen is not known. The data belong to a study of T cell responses to AZD1222 COVID-19 vaccine. Study overall: The study pooled second doses at about 4 or about 12 weeks.

CDR1 is GTSNPN, CDR2 SVGIG, per germline (reference sequence). The CDR3 totals 14 residues. V was clipped by 4 bases and J by 2 bases; unmatched bases: 7. This table comes from immunoSEQ multiplex PCR, and its TCRdb copy is limited to in-frame clones, with some not included. The sample contains more than 100,000 clones, about 94% of which appear only once. Points from the study as a whole: Samples come after the peak T cell response, not at day 14.

This receptor was obtained from an adult in good health. The chain employs TRBV30 and TRBJ1-1; 7 bases match TRBD1. The sequences come from peripheral blood, collected on day 0 of AZD1222 vaccination. Here the CDR3 DNA reads TGTGCCTGGACCAAGGGACAGATAAACACTGAAGCTTTCTTT. Protein sequence: CAWTKGQINTEAFF.